This is a list of T cell receptor beta chains from one sample in a study of shared clonotypes between healthy human individuals. Data came from immunoSEQ multiplex PCR; TCRdb stores just in-frame clones and leaves some out. The sample records about 2 million clones, over 85% being singletons. Sequenced sample: naive CD8+ T cells sorted from blood. The receptors originated from a young man in good health. The CDR3 runs from the conserved cysteine through the conserved F or W. The D gene is left open where the match is weak. Expanded clones are given a class, and other clones once, few, many or no size at all.

clone_size d_call j_call v_call cdr3_nt cdr3_aa
NA NA TRBJ2-7 TRBV4-3 TGCGCCAGCAGCCTGGATGGGAAGGGTCCCTACGAGCAGTACTTC CASSLDGKGPYEQYF
NA NA TRBJ2-7 TRBV7-9 TGTGCCAGCAGCTCCCGGGTGGCGGGTAGAGACTACGAGCAGTACTTC CASSSRVAGRDYEQYF
NA NA TRBJ1-2 TRBV30 TGTGCCTGGAGTGTATATGCAGAGGGGAACTATGGCTACACCTTC CAWSVYAEGNYGYTF
NA NA TRBJ1-2 TRBV29-1 TGCAGCGTGCTTAATACATATGCCGATGGCTACACCTTC CSVLNTYADGYTF
once NA TRBJ1-4 TRBV5-4 TGTGCCAGCAGCTTGGGGCTTTCGGGGAATGAAAAACTGTTTTTT CASSLGLSGNEKLFF
once NA TRBJ1-1 TRBV6-5 TGTGCCAGCAGTTACGGGGAGGCCACTGAAGCTTTCTTT CASSYGEATEAFF
NA NA TRBJ1-5 TRBV30 TGTGCCTGGAGTGTTGGGGAAGGAGGGTATCAGCCCCAGCATTTT CAWSVGEGGYQPQHF
NA NA TRBJ2-7 TRBV7-9 TGTGCCAGCAGCTTAGTTGAGGGCGGGGAATACGAGCAGTACTTC CASSLVEGGEYEQYF
few TRBD1 TRBJ2-2 TRBV27 TGTGCCAGCAGTACGGGACAGGGGGCCACCGGGGAGCTGTTTTTT CASSTGQGATGELFF
once NA TRBJ1-1 TRBV4-3 TGCGCCAGCAGCCAAGGGCCGTTCATTGACACTGAAGCTTTCTTT CASSQGPFIDTEAFF
NA NA TRBJ2-7 TRBV9 TGTGCCAGCAGCGTAGGTGGGAGCTACGAGCAGTACTTC CASSVGGSYEQYF
NA NA TRBJ1-1 TRBV6-5 TGTGCCAGCAGTCCACGGATGAACACTGAAGCTTTCTTT CASSPRMNTEAFF
NA NA TRBJ2-2 TRBV5-3 TGTGCCAGAAGCGCCGAGAGGAACACCGGGGAGCTGTTTTTT CARSAERNTGELFF
NA NA TRBJ2-7 TRBV19 TGTGCCAGTAGTATCGGACAGCTCAACGAGCAGTACTTC CASSIGQLNEQYF
NA NA TRBJ2-3 TRBV30 TGTGCCTGGTTAACAGGGGCAGGGGGGGATACGCAGTATTTT CAWLTGAGGDTQYF
NA TRBD1 TRBJ1-1 TRBV19 TGTGCCACCTCGACAGGGGCGAACACTGAAGCTTTCTTT CATSTGANTEAFF
NA NA TRBJ1-1 TRBV19 TGTGCCAGTAGTAGGAACTCAGCTCCGAACACTGAAGCTTTCTTT CASSRNSAPNTEAFF
NA TRBD1 TRBJ1-1 TRBV27 TGTGCCAGCAGTTTATTGACAGGGAGGATCACTGAAGCTTTCTTT CASSLLTGRITEAFF
NA NA TRBJ2-3 TRBV18 TGTGCCAGCTCACCGAGAGGAGGTGGGACAGATACGCAGTATTTT CASSPRGGGTDTQYF
NA NA TRBJ1-1 TRBV7-9 TGTGCCAGCAGCTTACTCCCGGGCTGGAACACTGAAGCTTTCTTT CASSLLPGWNTEAFF